This T cell receptor beta chain was retrieved from a study of CD8 T cells in Susac syndrome. TEMRA cells were FACS-enriched and CD8+ and CD4+ T cells negatively isolated. RNA totalling roughly 0.45 to 1 ug underwent reverse transcription with random hexamers. In TCRdb, the immunoSEQ multiplex PCR reads were re-called with MiXCR into one record per CDR3 protein. The sample lists some 200,000 distinct CDR3 sequences, approximately 94% occurring once. CDR1 is MNHEY and CDR2 is SVGAGI in the germline V gene. The CDR3 consists of 11 residues. V shed 6 bases and J shed 6 bases, with 6 bases lying between them.

The material sequenced was CD4+ T cells from PBMCs. The sequence was collected from a human donor with Susac syndrome. The V gene is TRBV6-5, the J gene TRBJ1-3; D gene ambiguous. The CDR3 loop is CASSPENTIYF. CDR3 nucleotides: TGTGCCAGCAGCCCTGAAAACACCATATATTTT.